These 19 T cell receptor beta chains came from one sample sequenced in a study of shared clonotypes between healthy human individuals. The data were produced by immunoSEQ multiplex PCR, yet TCRdb's version contains in-frame clones alone and is incomplete. The sample holds about 660,000 clones, approximately 74% seen once. The sequenced material came from memory CD4+ T cells sorted from blood. Subset of the sample: CD45RA-negative fraction. Source of these receptors: a woman aged 30 to 39 in good health.

This chain links TRBV28 with TRBJ2-7; D uncertain. CDR1 is MDHEN and CDR2 is SYDVKM in the germline V gene. The V end lost 11 bases, the J end lost 3 bases, and 5 bases lay between the germline ends. This CDR3 region has 9 residues. CDR3 bases: TGTGCCGCCGGCTACGAGCAGTACTTC. It specifies CAAGYEQYF.

This chain uses TRBV7-9 with TRBJ2-7; possible D gene TRBD2, 6 bases. CDR1 SEHNR and CDR2 FQNEAQ come from the germline V gene (reference sequence). This CDR3 region has 14 residues. V lost 4 bases to trimming and J lost 0 bases, with 10 bases between them. CDR3 in amino acids: CASSYGGDSYEQYF. CDR3 coding DNA: TGTGCCAGCAGCTATGGCGGGGACTCCTACGAGCAGTACTTC.

This chain links TRBV7-2 with TRBJ1-3; D gene uncertain. V was cut by 5 bases and J by 4 bases, with 18 bases left in between. This CDR3 region has 16 residues. Germline values: CDR1 SGHTA, CDR2 FQGNSA. The CDR3 DNA reads TGTGCCAGCAGCCCCAACGCCTTAATAGACGGAAACACCATATATTTT. Its protein is CASSPNALIDGNTIYF.

The table lists this clone with a few counts. Other DNA sequences in the sample encode the same CDR3. This sequence joins TRBV28 and TRBJ1-4; 8 nucleotides agree with TRBD1. Per germline, CDR1 MDHEN and CDR2 SYDVKM. The V and J ends lost 3 bases and 5 bases, in that order; junction bases with no gene match: 5. CDR3 length: 15 amino acids. CDR3 DNA sequence: TGTGCCAGCAGTTTTCCAGGGGGCGGGAATGAAAAACTGTTTTTT. Amino acids: CASSFPGGGNEKLFF.

Written as DNA, the CDR3 is TGTGCCAGCAGCTTGAGACAGTGGTCCTACGAGCAGTACTTC. It translates to CASSLRQWSYEQYF. The chain has TRBV11-2 and TRBJ2-7, with D perhaps TRBD1 (5 bases). V lost 3 bases to trimming and J lost 1 base, with 10 bases between them. Per germline, CDR1 SGHAT and CDR2 FQNNGV. There are 14 residues in the CDR3.

This chain uses TRBV10-2 with TRBJ2-1; D might be TRBD2 (6 bases). This CDR3 spans 14 amino acids. Deletions cut 10 bases from V and 4 bases from J, with 17 bases between. CDR1 WSHSY and CDR2 SAAADI come from the germline V gene. CDR3 residues: CATQVTRDYNEQFF. The CDR3 DNA is TGCGCCACCCAAGTCACGCGGGATTACAATGAGCAGTTCTTC.

The CDR3 sequence is CASRVAGGPGEQFF. CDR3 nucleotides: TGTGCCAGCAGGGTAGCGGGAGGGCCGGGGGAGCAGTTCTTC. The chain couples TRBV6-5 to TRBJ2-1, with TRBD2 matching 11 bases. Germline loops: CDR1 MNHEY, CDR2 SVGAGI. Unmatched junction bases numbered 8, after V lost 6 bases and J lost 10 bases. CDR3 size: 14 residues.

On this clone: Other DNA sequences in this sample translate to the same CDR3. The chain recombines TRBV27 with TRBJ2-2; 12 nucleotides align to TRBD2. The CDR3 loop spans 14 amino acids. V was pared by 6 bases and J by 5 bases, with 1 base of the junction left unmatched. Germline V gene sequence: CDR1 MNHEY, CDR2 SMNVEV (reference sequence). CDR3 in amino acids: CASRGTSGTGELFF. Written as DNA, the CDR3 is TGTGCCAGCAGAGGGACTAGCGGGACCGGGGAGCTGTTTTTT.

Regarding this clone: A read error likely explains this, since a far larger clone differs by one base. The sample holds other DNA sequences that translate to the same CDR3. This chain uses TRBV7-3 with TRBJ2-1, with a possible D match to TRBD2 (7 bases). The CDR3 covers 14 residues. Germline loops: CDR1 SGHTA, CDR2 FQGTGA. V was cut by 4 bases and J by 10 bases, with 17 bases left in between. The CDR3 sequence: CASSSQGLAEEQFF. The CDR3 coding sequence is TGTGCCAGCAGCTCCCAGGGGCTAGCGGAAGAGCAGTTCTTC.

This sequence joins TRBV7-2 and TRBJ1-1; D may be TRBD1 (5 bases). V dropped 1 base and J dropped 0 bases, with 9 bases sitting between them. The CDR3 contains 15 residues. Germline assignment: CDR1 SGHTA and CDR2 FQGNSA. CDR3 in amino acids: CASSLGGQLNTEAFF. Written as DNA, the CDR3 is TGTGCCAGCAGCTTAGGCGGACAACTGAACACTGAAGCTTTCTTT. The variable domain in full, with the rest retrieved from reference TRBV7-2 and TRBJ1-1, is GAGVSQSPSNKVTEKGKDVELRCDPISGHTALYWYRQSLGQGLEFLIYFQGNSAPDKSGLPSDRFSAERTGGSVSTLTIQRTQQEDSAVYLCASSLGGQLNTEAFFGQGTRLTVV.

The table lists this clone with a few counts. The rearrangement links TRBV19 to TRBJ2-3, with 7 bases fitting TRBD1. This CDR3 has 18 amino acids. Germline trimming cut 1 base from V and 6 bases from J; bases unmatched to any gene: 16. Germline V gene sequence: CDR1 LNHDA, CDR2 SQIVND (reference sequence). CDR3 amino acids: CASSIGSAGGAITDTQYF. The CDR3 DNA reads TGTGCCAGTAGTATAGGAAGCGCAGGGGGTGCGATAACGGATACGCAGTATTTT.

The chain joins TRBV5-1 to TRBJ2-3; a possible D gene is TRBD1 (5 bases). The germline V and J ends were trimmed by 8 bases and 1 base, with 11 bases remaining between them. This CDR3 contains 13 residues. Germline loops: CDR1 SGHRS, CDR2 YFSETQ. The CDR3 DNA reads as TGCGCCAGTCAGGGTCTCGGCACAGATACGCAGTATTTT. Protein product: CASQGLGTDTQYF.

This chain links TRBV27 with TRBJ2-5; TRBD2 matches at 8 bases. The DNA matches TRBJ2-7 better at its end, which makes the J call doubtful. Germline lookup yields CDR1 MNHEY and CDR2 SMNVEV (reference sequence). The CDR3 sequence is 12 residues long. Written as DNA, the CDR3 is TGTGCCAGCTTCGGGAGGGCCTACGAGCAGTACTTC. Translation: CASFGRAYEQYF.

J is TRBJ2-7 and V is TRBV2; 11 bases are shared with TRBD2. This CDR3 comprises 16 residues. The V and J ends lost 6 bases and 4 bases, in that order; junction bases with no gene match: 11. CDR1 SNHLY and CDR2 FYNNEI come from the germline V gene. The CDR3 bases are TGTGCCAGCAGCACTACTAGCGGGAGTTTTCTTTACGAGCAGTACTTC. Residues: CASSTTSGSFLYEQYF.

The chain recombines TRBV5-6 with TRBJ2-7; 10 bases fit TRBD2. There are 14 residues in the CDR3. Germline CDR1 reads SGHDT; CDR2 reads YYEEEE. J gave up 6 bases and V 0 bases, and 3 bases lay outside the gene matches. The CDR3 sequence is CASSLVAGGTEQYF. The CDR3 DNA reads as TGTGCCAGCAGCTTGGTAGCGGGAGGAACCGAGCAGTACTTC.

CDR3 DNA: TGTGCCAGCAGTTTGGGGCAGGGGGTTTTCTATGGCTACACCTTC. Its protein product is CASSLGQGVFYGYTF. The rearrangement links TRBV28 to TRBJ1-2; 7 positions agree with TRBD1. CDR3 length: 15 amino acids. The J segment lost 4 bases and the V segment lost 3 bases, leaving 8 bases of the junction unmatched. The germline CDR1 and CDR2 sequences are MDHEN and SYDVKM.

The rearrangement uses TRBV7-9 and TRBJ2-5; no clear D gene. The CDR3 length is 13 residues. V lost 5 bases, J lost 1 base, and 8 bases lay in between. Per germline, CDR1 SEHNR and CDR2 FQNEAQ (reference sequence). The CDR3 spells CASSATTQETQYF. The CDR3 nucleotides are TGTGCCAGCAGCGCGACAACCCAAGAGACCCAGTACTTC. Full variable domain (remainder filled in from reference TRBV7-9 and TRBJ2-5): DTGVSQNPRHKITKRGQNVTFRCDPISEHNRLYWYRQTLGQGPEFLTYFQNEAQLEKSRLLSDRFSAERPKGSFSTLEIQRTEQGDSAMYLCASSATTQETQYFGPGTRLLVL.

The rearrangement links TRBV2 to TRBJ2-2, with D possibly TRBD2 on 5 matching bases. The CDR3 covers 14 residues. The V gene's germline CDR1 is SNHLY and CDR2 FYNNEI. Trimming shortened V by 8 bases and J by 5 bases, and 15 bases separated the two germline ends. The CDR3 sequence: CASWSGGTTGELFF. As DNA, the CDR3 is TGTGCCAGCTGGAGCGGTGGTACTACCGGGGAGCTGTTTTTT.

The chain employs TRBV11-2 and TRBJ1-1; no reliable D call. CDR1 and CDR2 from the germline V gene are SGHAT and FQNNGV. The germline V and J ends were trimmed by 3 bases and 0 bases, with 2 bases remaining between them. CDR3 size: 12 residues. CDR3 residues: CASSLMNTEAFF. CDR3 nucleotides: TGTGCCAGCAGCTTGATGAACACTGAAGCTTTCTTT.